This is a list of T cell receptor beta chains from one sample in a study of blood T cell repertoires in COVID-19. The method was immunoSEQ multiplex PCR; TCRdb's version includes in-frame clones alone and lacks a portion of them. This table holds some 130,000 clones, around 80% found once. The sequenced sample was PBMCs or T cells enriched from blood (not recorded which). These receptors all stem from a man aged 35-49 years with acute COVID-19. CDR3s include the opening cysteine and the closing phenylalanine or tryptophan. A D gene is named only where the DNA matches it firmly. The size entry is marked missing in some rows and otherwise reads once, few, many or a size class.

d_call clone_size j_call v_call cdr3_aa cdr3_nt
TRBD1 NA TRBJ2-7 TRBV14 CASSQGGGQRTGEQYF TGTGCCAGCAGCCAAGGAGGGGGACAGAGGACAGGGGAGCAGTACTTC
NA NA TRBJ2-2 TRBV3-1/TRBV3-2 CASMGAGELFF TGTGCCAGCATGGGAGCCGGGGAGCTGTTTTTT
TRBD1 few TRBJ1-1 TRBV12-3/TRBV12-4 CASSPRDSSGAFF TGTGCCAGCAGCCCCCGGGACAGCTCAGGAGCTTTCTTT
NA NA TRBJ1-1 TRBV30 CAWSVQENTEAFF TGTGCCTGGAGTGTACAAGAGAACACTGAAGCTTTCTTT
NA NA TRBJ1-2 TRBV27 CASSPVREAPNYGYTF TGTGCCAGCAGTCCGGTTAGGGAGGCGCCTAACTATGGCTACACCTTC
NA NA TRBJ1-3 TRBV3-1/TRBV3-2 CASSAQPGSRSRNTIYF TGTGCCAGCAGCGCCCAACCGGGGTCGAGGAGTCGGAACACCATATATTTT
NA NA TRBJ1-6 TRBV5-1 CASSYREAESPLHF TGCGCCAGCAGCTATAGGGAGGCCGAATCACCCCTCCACTTT
NA NA TRBJ2-1 TRBV12-2 CASRLESGLAAYNEQFF TGTGCAAGTCGCTTAGAGTCCGGACTAGCGGCATACAATGAGCAGTTCTTC
TRBD2 NA TRBJ2-2 TRBV5-1 CASSLAGAGDTGELFF TGCGCCAGCAGCTTGGCCGGAGCGGGGGACACCGGGGAGCTGTTTTTT
NA NA TRBJ2-1 TRBV25-1 CASKDRFSSYNEQFF TGTGCCAGCAAAGACAGGTTCAGCTCCTACAATGAGCAGTTCTTC
NA NA TRBJ2-5 TRBV5-1 CASSLVGGGGETQYF TGCGCCAGCAGCTTGGTGGGGGGGGGCGGCGAGACCCAGTACTTC
NA NA TRBJ2-5 TRBV2 CASSEDEAGQETQYF TGTGCCAGCAGTGAAGACGAAGCAGGCCAAGAGACCCAGTACTTC
TRBD2 NA TRBJ2-2 TRBV7-3 CASRPLGGRASNTGELFF TGTGCCAGCAGGCCCCTTGGCGGGAGGGCCTCTAACACCGGGGAGCTGTTTTTT
NA once TRBJ1-2 TRBV9 CASSVAQRGGGGYGYTF TGTGCCAGCAGCGTAGCCCAGCGGGGAGGAGGAGGCTATGGCTACACCTTC
NA NA TRBJ2-5 TRBV19 CASSIGGIGETQYF TGTGCCAGTAGTATAGGCGGGATTGGAGAGACCCAGTACTTC
NA NA TRBJ2-7 TRBV27 CASSRDSTGDEQYF TGTGCCAGCAGTCGGGACTCCACCGGGGACGAGCAGTACTTC
TRBD1 NA TRBJ1-4 TRBV3-1/TRBV3-2 CASSPYGTGGKLFF TGTGCCAGCAGCCCCTATGGAACAGGGGGAAAACTGTTTTTT
NA once TRBJ2-1 TRBV18 CASSPAGSENEQFF TGTGCCAGCTCACCCGCCGGGAGTGAGAATGAGCAGTTCTTC
TRBD2 NA TRBJ2-5 TRBV6-2/TRBV6-3 CASSYSGGTLETQYF TGTGCCAGCAGTTATAGCGGGGGCACCCTGGAGACCCAGTACTTC
NA NA TRBJ1-5 TRBV7-9 CASSLLSGQPQHF TGTGCCAGCAGCTTACTATCGGGGCAGCCCCAGCATTTT
NA NA TRBJ1-3 TRBV4-2 CASSQGSRDTIYF TGTGCCAGCAGCCAAGGATCCAGGGACACCATATATTTT
NA NA TRBJ1-5 TRBV28 CASSFNLGTYQPQHF TGTGCCAGCAGTTTTAATCTAGGCACGTATCAGCCCCAGCATTTT
NA NA TRBJ2-2 TRBV24-1 CATSGGLTGELFF TGTGCCACCAGTGGCGGACTCACCGGGGAGCTGTTTTTT
NA NA TRBJ1-3 TRBV7-2 CASSSGISGNTIYF TGTGCCAGCAGCTCGGGGATCTCTGGAAACACCATATATTTT
TRBD1 NA TRBJ2-7 TRBV18 CASSPGTGGSYEQYF TGTGCCAGCTCACCCGGGACAGGGGGCTCCTACGAGCAGTACTTC
NA NA TRBJ2-1 TRBV30 CAWSRGSYYNEQFF TGTGCCTGGAGCCGGGGGTCATACTACAATGAGCAGTTCTTC
NA NA TRBJ1-5 TRBV12-5 CASGLVTGGGQPQHF TGTGCTAGTGGTTTGGTAACGGGGGGTGGTCAGCCCCAGCATTTT
NA NA TRBJ1-3 TRBV7-8 CASSPRELLSGNTIYF TGTGCCAGCAGCCCCCGGGAGCTACTCTCTGGAAACACCATATATTTT
TRBD2 NA TRBJ2-3 TRBV5-1 CASSKGTSGGSTDTQYF TGCGCCAGCAGCAAAGGGACTAGCGGAGGGAGCACAGATACGCAGTATTTT
NA NA TRBJ1-3 TRBV12-2 CASRLAESPRFPSKSGNTIYF TGTGCAAGTCGCTTAGCGGAGTCCCCGAGGTTCCCTTCCAAAAGTGGAAACACCATATATTTT
NA NA TRBJ2-1 TRBV5-1 CASSSHQGNEQFF TGCGCCAGCAGCTCGCACCAGGGCAATGAGCAGTTCTTC
TRBD2 NA TRBJ2-3 TRBV18 CASSPSGGAPDTQYF TGTGCCAGCTCACCCAGCGGGGGGGCTCCAGATACGCAGTATTTT
NA once TRBJ1-6 TRBV7-9 CASSLQGSRNSPLHF TGTGCCAGCAGCTTACAGGGTTCGAGGAATTCACCCCTCCACTTT
NA NA TRBJ2-6 TRBV5-6 CASSSDSGVSGANVLTF TGTGCCAGCAGCTCTGACTCGGGGGTCTCTGGGGCCAACGTCCTGACTTTC
NA NA TRBJ2-5 TRBV2 CASSEWEEVGETQYF TGTGCCAGCAGTGAGTGGGAGGAGGTAGGAGAGACCCAGTACTTC
NA NA TRBJ2-3 TRBV4-1 CASSQDRASRDTQYF TGCGCCAGCAGCCAAGATCGGGCTAGCAGAGATACGCAGTATTTT
NA NA TRBJ2-7 TRBV9 CASSVASSYEQYF TGTGCCAGCAGCGTAGCTAGCTCCTACGAGCAGTACTTC
NA NA TRBJ2-3 TRBV28 CASSLGLHTDTQYF TGTGCCAGCAGTTTAGGGCTACACACAGATACGCAGTATTTT
TRBD1 NA TRBJ2-5 TRBV29-1 CSTGGPRETQYF TGCAGCACAGGGGGTCCCCGGGAGACCCAGTACTTC
TRBD1 NA TRBJ1-4 TRBV30 CAWSRGTGGWKLFF TGTGCCTGGAGTCGGGGGACAGGGGGGTGGAAACTGTTTTTT
TRBD2 once TRBJ2-2 TRBV6-5 CASISRGGTGELFF TGTGCCAGCATTTCGCGCGGGGGAACCGGGGAGCTGTTTTTT
NA NA TRBJ1-2 TRBV20-1 CSAARAGGYTF TGCAGTGCTGCTCGAGCGGGTGGCTACACCTTC
NA NA TRBJ2-2 TRBV5-1 CASSLGATGELFF TGCGCCAGCAGCTTGGGCGCGACCGGGGAGCTGTTTTTT
TRBD2 NA TRBJ2-7 TRBV3-1/TRBV3-2 CASSQGLAGLSYEQYF TGTGCCAGCAGCCAGGGACTAGCGGGATTATCCTACGAGCAGTACTTC
NA few TRBJ1-3 TRBV11-1 CASSLVVGNTIYF TGTGCCAGCAGCTTGGTGGTCGGGAACACCATATATTTT
TRBD1 NA TRBJ2-2 TRBV24-1 CATSTGPGELFF TGTGCCACCTCGACAGGGCCCGGGGAGCTGTTTTTT
TRBD1 NA TRBJ1-1 TRBV6-5 CASSPPGQGNTEAFF TGTGCCAGCAGTCCCCCCGGACAGGGAAACACTGAAGCTTTCTTT
NA NA TRBJ2-5 TRBV3-1/TRBV3-2 CASSLQGQETQYF TGTGCCAGCAGCCTCCAGGGGCAGGAGACCCAGTACTTC
TRBD2 few TRBJ2-1 TRBV19 CASSITLLAPGGNEQFF TGTGCCAGTAGTATAACCCTACTAGCGCCCGGGGGCAATGAGCAGTTCTTC
TRBD1 NA TRBJ1-5 TRBV28 CASKTGGDSNQPQHF TGTGCCAGCAAGACAGGGGGGGACAGCAATCAGCCCCAGCATTTT
NA NA TRBJ1-2 TRBV7-9 CASSLSAGPYGYTF TGTGCCAGCAGCTTATCGGCAGGGCCTTATGGCTACACCTTC
NA NA TRBJ1-5 TRBV21-1 CASSKAVGSNQPQHF TGTGCCAGCAGCAAAGCAGTCGGGAGCAATCAGCCCCAGCATTTT
TRBD1 NA TRBJ2-3 TRBV2 CASSGTGGADTQYF TGTGCCAGCAGTGGGACAGGGGGAGCAGATACGCAGTATTTT
TRBD1 NA TRBJ2-4 TRBV19 CASSRQGTQNIQYF TGTGCCAGTAGTAGACAGGGGACCCAAAACATTCAGTACTTC